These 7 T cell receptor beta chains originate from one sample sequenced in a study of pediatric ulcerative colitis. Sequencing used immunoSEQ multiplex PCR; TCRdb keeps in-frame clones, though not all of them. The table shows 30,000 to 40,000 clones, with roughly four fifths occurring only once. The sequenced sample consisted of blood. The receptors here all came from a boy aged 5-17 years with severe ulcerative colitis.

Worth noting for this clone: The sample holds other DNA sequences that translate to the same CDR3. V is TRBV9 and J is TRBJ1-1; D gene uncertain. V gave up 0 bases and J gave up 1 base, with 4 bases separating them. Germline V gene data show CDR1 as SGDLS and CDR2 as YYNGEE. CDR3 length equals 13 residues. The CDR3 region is CASSVVSNTEAFF. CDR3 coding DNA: TGTGCCAGCAGCGTAGTTTCGAACACTGAAGCTTTCTTT.

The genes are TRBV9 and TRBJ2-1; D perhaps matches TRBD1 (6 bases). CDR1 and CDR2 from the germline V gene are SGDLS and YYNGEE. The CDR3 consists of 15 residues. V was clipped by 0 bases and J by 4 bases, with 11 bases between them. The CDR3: CASSVEGGPYNEQFF. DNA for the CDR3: TGTGCCAGCAGCGTAGAAGGGGGACCTTACAATGAGCAGTTCTTC.

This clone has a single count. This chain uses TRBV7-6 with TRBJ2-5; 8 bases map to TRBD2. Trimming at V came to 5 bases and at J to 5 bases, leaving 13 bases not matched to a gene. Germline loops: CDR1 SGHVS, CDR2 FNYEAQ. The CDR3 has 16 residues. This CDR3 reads CASSLGGSGGPETQYF. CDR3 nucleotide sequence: TGTGCCAGCAGCCTTGGGGGATCGGGGGGGCCGGAGACCCAGTACTTC.

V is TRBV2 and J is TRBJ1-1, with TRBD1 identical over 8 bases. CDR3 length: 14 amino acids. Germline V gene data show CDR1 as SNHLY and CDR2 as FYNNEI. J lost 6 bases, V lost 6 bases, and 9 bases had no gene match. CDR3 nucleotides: TGTGCCAGCAGGGGAACAGGGGGTACCCCTGAAGCTTTCTTT. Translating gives CASRGTGGTPEAFF.

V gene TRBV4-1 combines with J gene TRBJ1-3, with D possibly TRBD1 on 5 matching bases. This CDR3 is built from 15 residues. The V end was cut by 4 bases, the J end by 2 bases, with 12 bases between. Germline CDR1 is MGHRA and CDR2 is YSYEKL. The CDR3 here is CASSPIAGTGNTIYF. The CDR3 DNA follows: TGCGCCAGCAGCCCGATTGCAGGGACTGGAAACACCATATATTTT.

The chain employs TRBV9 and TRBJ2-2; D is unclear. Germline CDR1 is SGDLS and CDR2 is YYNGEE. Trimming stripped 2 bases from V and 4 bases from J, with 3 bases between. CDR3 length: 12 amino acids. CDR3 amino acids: CASSVGTGELFF. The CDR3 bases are TGTGCCAGCAGCGTCGGCACCGGGGAGCTGTTTTTT.

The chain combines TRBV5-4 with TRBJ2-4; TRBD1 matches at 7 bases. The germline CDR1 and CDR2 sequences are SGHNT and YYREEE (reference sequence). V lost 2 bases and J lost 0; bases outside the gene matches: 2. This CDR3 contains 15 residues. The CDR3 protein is CASSLTGEAKNIQYF. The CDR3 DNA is TGTGCCAGCAGCTTAACAGGGGAAGCCAAAAACATTCAGTACTTC.